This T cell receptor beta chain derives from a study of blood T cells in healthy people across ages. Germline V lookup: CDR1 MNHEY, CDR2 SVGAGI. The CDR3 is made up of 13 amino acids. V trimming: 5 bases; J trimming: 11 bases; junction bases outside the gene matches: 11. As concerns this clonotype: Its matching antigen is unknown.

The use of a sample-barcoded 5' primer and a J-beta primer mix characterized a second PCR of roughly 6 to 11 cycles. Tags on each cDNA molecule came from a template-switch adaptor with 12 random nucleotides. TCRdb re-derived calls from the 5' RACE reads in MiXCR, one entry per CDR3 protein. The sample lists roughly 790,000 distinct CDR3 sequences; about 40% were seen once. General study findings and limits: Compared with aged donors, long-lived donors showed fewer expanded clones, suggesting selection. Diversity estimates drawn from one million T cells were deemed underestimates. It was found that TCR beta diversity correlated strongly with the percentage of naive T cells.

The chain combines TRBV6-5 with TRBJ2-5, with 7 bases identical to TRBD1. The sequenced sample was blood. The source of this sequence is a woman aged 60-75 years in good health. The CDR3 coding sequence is TGTGCCAGCAGTCGACAGGGTGGCAATGAGCAGTACTTC. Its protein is CASSRQGGNEQYF.